This T cell receptor (beta chain) was sequenced in a study of post-analysis software for immune sequencing data. On this clonotype: The antigen is undetermined.

Study-wide results and caveats: TRBV5-6, TRBV5-1 and TRBV20-1 were among four to six TRBV segments more frequent in patients than controls. Under F measure analysis, samples from one preparation batch co-clustered strongly.

Researchers reported that TCR beta cDNA libraries carried unique molecular identifiers. Out of roughly 1 to 10 million T cells, hundreds of thousands of cDNA molecules were generated. In TCRdb, the PCR reads were re-called with MiXCR into one record per CDR3 protein. The repertoire holds some 800,000 distinct CDR3 sequences, 35% to 55% seen once, with roughly 4.5% in the top ten. The CDR3 length is 12 residues. The germline V gene has CDR1 SGHVS and CDR2 FQNEAQ. V was pared by 1 base and J by 10 bases, with 3 bases of the junction left unmatched. The clonotype comes from a girl under 18 with multiple sclerosis. The chain employs TRBV7-8 and TRBJ1-1; 7 bases agree with TRBD1. The specimen sequenced was blood. The CDR3 sequence: CASSLGDSRAFF. For the CDR3, the DNA is TGTGCCAGCAGCTTAGGGGACAGTCGAGCTTTCTTT.